The 28 T cell receptor beta chains below all came from one sample that was sequenced in a study of brain T cells in children with intractable seizures (dated by TCRdb to the early 2020s). Library construction relied on the immunoSEQ multiplex PCR assay. TCRdb provides this immuneACCESS table in a form limited to in-frame rearrangements. Some clones are lacking; in checked studies, under half of them reflect an unresolved V gene, and why the rest are absent is not known. This sample is represented by 60,000 to 85,000 clones; about 93% of them were singletons. The ten largest clonotypes hold over 1.5% of the sample. The intended sense of this specimen's time point label: resected brain tissue, or blood drawn just prior to surgery. The sequences come from peripheral blood, collected at surgery. These receptors came from a boy in the first two years of life with tuberous sclerosis and intractable seizures.

The chain links TRBV19 to TRBJ1-1, with D perhaps matching TRBD1 (5 bases). The germline gives CDR1 LNHDA, CDR2 SQIVND (reference sequence). This CDR3 has 14 amino acids. V lost 3 bases to trimming and J lost 5 bases, with 13 bases between them. The CDR3 region is CASSIRTGGTEAFF. CDR3 in DNA: TGTGCCAGTAGTATCCGGACGGGGGGGACTGAAGCTTTCTTT.

The chain links TRBV2 to TRBJ1-1, with no clear D. Germline CDR1 and CDR2: SNHLY and FYNNEI. V lost 7 bases to trimming and J lost 1 base, with 10 bases between them. The CDR3 is made up of 13 amino acids. The CDR3 loop is CASTREENTEAFF. CDR3 nucleotides: TGTGCCAGCACCCGGGAGGAGAACACTGAAGCTTTCTTT.

V and J are TRBV5-6 and TRBJ2-1; 7 positions match TRBD2. The CDR3 loop spans 16 amino acids. The germline CDR1 and CDR2 sequences are SGHDT and YYEEEE. J gave up 5 bases and V 1 base, and 9 bases lay outside the gene matches. CDR3 sequence (DNA): TGTGCCAGCAGCTTGTGGGATGGGACTATGAACAATGAGCAGTTCTTC. Translation: CASSLWDGTMNNEQFF.

The gene calls are TRBV5-1 and TRBJ2-3, with D maybe TRBD1 (6 bases). The V gene's germline CDR1 is SGHRS and CDR2 YFSETQ. V lost 1 base and J lost 1, with 7 bases in between. This CDR3 spans 14 amino acids. CDR3 DNA: TGCGCCAGCAGCTTGAGGACAGGCACAGATACGCAGTATTTT. Protein product: CASSLRTGTDTQYF. Based on the CDR3 plus reference TRBV5-1 and TRBJ2-3, the full variable domain is KAGVTQTPRYLIKTRGQQVTLSCSPISGHRSVSWYQQTPGQGLQFLFEYFSETQRNKGNFPGRFSGRQFSNSRSEMNVSTLELGDSALYLCASSLRTGTDTQYFGPGTRLTVL.

This chain links TRBV6-6 with TRBJ1-3; D is unresolved. The ends were cut back, 6 bases at V and 2 bases at J, with 14 bases in the middle. The CDR3 length is 15 residues. Germline V CDR1 and CDR2: MNHNY, SVGAGI (reference sequence). CDR3 in amino acids: CASSPEGRAGNTIYF. In DNA form, the CDR3 reads TGTGCCAGCAGCCCAGAAGGGCGCGCTGGAAACACCATATATTTT.

CDR3 residues: CASSIDRGVAEAFF. DNA of the CDR3: TGTGCCAGTAGTATTGACAGGGGTGTAGCTGAAGCTTTCTTT. The genes are TRBV19 and TRBJ1-1; 8 bases agree with TRBD1. The CDR3 extends over 14 amino acids. Per germline, CDR1 LNHDA and CDR2 SQIVND (reference sequence). The V and J ends lost 3 bases and 6 bases, in that order; junction bases with no gene match: 6.

The chain combines TRBV19 with TRBJ2-2; D possibly corresponds to TRBD1 (5 bases). This CDR3 has 15 residues. V lost 3 bases and J lost 7, with 15 bases in between. Germline CDR1 is LNHDA and CDR2 is SQIVND (reference sequence). This CDR3 reads CASSIIRAAGGELFF. The DNA for the CDR3 is TGTGCCAGTAGTATCATCAGGGCAGCTGGCGGGGAGCTGTTTTTT. The full variable domain, in which reference TRBV19 and TRBJ2-2 provide the parts outside the CDR3, is DGGITQSPKYLFRKEGQNVTLSCEQNLNHDAMYWYRQDPGQGLRLIYYSQIVNDFQKGDIAEGYSVSREKKESFPLTVTSAQKNPTAFYLCASSIIRAAGGELFFGEGSRLTVL.

V usage is TRBV5-4 and J usage is TRBJ2-1; no definite D call. Germline V lookup: CDR1 SGHNT, CDR2 YYREEE (reference sequence). Trimming removed 0 bases at V and 10 bases at J, with 26 bases between. The CDR3 length is 18 residues. CDR3 coding DNA: TGTGCCAGCAGCTTGGGGCCCTCGGCAGGTGGGTTCGTGAGCGAGCAGTTCTTC. Residues: CASSLGPSAGGFVSEQFF.

V gene TRBV2 combines with J gene TRBJ2-1; a weak D match, TRBD2 (7 bases). The length of the CDR3 is 15 residues. V was pared by 10 bases and J by 0 bases, with 16 bases between. Per the germline V gene, CDR1 is SNHLY and CDR2 is FYNNEI. The chain's CDR3 is CAMRRGGSSYNEQFF. The DNA of the CDR3 is TGTGCCATGCGCAGGGGAGGGAGCTCCTACAATGAGCAGTTCTTC.

CDR3 bases: TGTGCCAGCAGCCAAGGGACAGCCCGCTTTTATGGCTACACCTTC. Translating gives CASSQGTARFYGYTF. The V gene is TRBV3-1 (or the pseudogene TRBV3-2), the J gene TRBJ1-2; maybe TRBD1 (6 bases). The CDR3 has 15 residues. The germline gives CDR1 LGHDT, CDR2 YNNKEL (reference sequence). V lost 1 base and J lost 5, with 14 bases in between.

The rearrangement links TRBV19 to TRBJ2-1; a possible D gene is TRBD2 (5 bases). Germline V CDR1 and CDR2: LNHDA, SQIVND (reference sequence). The CDR3 extends over 13 amino acids. The V end lost 1 base, the J end lost 8 bases, and 9 bases lay between the germline ends. CDR3: CASSIGEPYEQFF. The CDR3 nucleotides are TGTGCCAGTAGTATAGGGGAGCCGTATGAGCAGTTCTTC.

The chain couples TRBV5-5 to TRBJ1-1; the D is unclear. Germline lookup yields CDR1 SGHKS and CDR2 YYEKEE (reference sequence). This CDR3 contains 15 residues. V lost 0 bases and J 1 base, leaving 10 bases between the germline ends. CDR3 protein: CASSLGTMKNTEAFF. The CDR3, as DNA: TGTGCCAGCAGCTTGGGCACGATGAAGAACACTGAAGCTTTCTTT.

The chain couples TRBV19 to TRBJ2-7; 8 bases align to TRBD2. The CDR3 runs 16 residues. Losses at the gene ends were 4 bases for V and 1 base for J; bases not matched to a gene: 9. From germline, CDR1 is LNHDA and CDR2 SQIVND (reference sequence). The CDR3 loop is CASSKRFSGTSYEQYF. DNA for the CDR3: TGTGCCAGTAGTAAGCGCTTTAGCGGGACGTCCTACGAGCAGTACTTC.

The CDR3 DNA is TGTGCCAGCAGCCAAGACGCGGGGACAGGGGGAAACACCATATATTTT. Its translation is CASSQDAGTGGNTIYF. This chain links TRBV4-2 with TRBJ1-3; TRBD1 matches at 9 bases. Germline CDR1 is LGHNA and CDR2 is YNFKEQ. The V segment lost 0 bases and the J segment 4 bases; nucleotides outside the gene matches: 4. CDR3 length equals 16 residues.

The V gene is TRBV5-5, the J gene TRBJ2-7, with D possibly TRBD2 on 7 matching bases. This CDR3 is 15 amino acids long. Trimming removed 0 bases at V and 6 bases at J, with 16 bases between. The germline V gene has CDR1 SGHKS and CDR2 YYEKEE (reference sequence). The CDR3 loop is CASSLGPGGRLEQYF. The DNA of the CDR3 is TGTGCCAGCAGCTTGGGTCCGGGGGGCCGCCTCGAGCAGTACTTC. The full variable domain, its missing parts supplied by reference TRBV5-5 and TRBJ2-7, is DAGVTQSPTHLIKTRGQQVTLRCSPISGHKSVSWYQQVLGQGPQFIFQYYEKEERGRGNFPDRFSARQFPNYSSELNVNALLLGDSALYLCASSLGPGGRLEQYFGPGTRLTVT.

This clone was counted once. V is TRBV6-1 and J is TRBJ2-4; 7 bases align to TRBD1. The ends lost 3 bases at V and 2 bases at J; junction bases unmatched: 4. The CDR3 totals 15 residues. Looked up from germline, CDR1 is MNHNS and CDR2 is SASEGT. The CDR3 loop is CASSDIQGSKNIQYF. Written as DNA, the CDR3 is TGTGCCAGCAGTGATATACAGGGGTCCAAAAACATTCAGTACTTC.

This clone has just one count. The chain employs TRBV19 and TRBJ1-1, with 7 bases fitting TRBD1. The germline V gene encodes CDR1 LNHDA and CDR2 SQIVND (reference sequence). The CDR3 extends over 14 amino acids. The J segment lost 6 bases and the V segment lost 2 bases, leaving 6 bases of the junction unmatched. DNA of the CDR3: TGTGCCAGTAGTATAAGACGGGACAGTGCTGAAGCTTTCTTT. This codes for CASSIRRDSAEAFF.

This chain connects TRBV24-1 to TRBJ2-3; 8 bases agree with TRBD2. Trimming took 5 bases from V and 4 from J; bases not matched to a gene: 13. The CDR3 contains 17 residues. Per germline, CDR1 KGHDR and CDR2 SFDVKD. The CDR3 nucleotides are TGTGCCACCAGTGCTCGGGAGGGCCTCAGTCTTCCAGATACGCAGTATTTT. Translation: CATSAREGLSLPDTQYF.

CDR3 DNA sequence: TGTGCCAGCAGCTTCGGCGGGAACACTGAAGCTTTCTTT. Translated: CASSFGGNTEAFF. This rearrangement joins TRBV7-9 to TRBJ1-1, with D unclear. V lost 3 bases and J lost 1, with 6 bases in between. The V gene's germline CDR1 is SEHNR and CDR2 FQNEAQ (reference sequence). There are 13 residues in the CDR3. The whole variable domain, remainder taken from reference TRBV7-9 and TRBJ1-1, is DTGVSQNPRHKITKRGQNVTFRCDPISEHNRLYWYRQTLGQGPEFLTYFQNEAQLEKSRLLSDRFSAERPKGSFSTLEIQRTEQGDSAMYLCASSFGGNTEAFFGQGTRLTVV.

V and J are TRBV10-2 and TRBJ1-1; no reliable D call. Germline V gene lookup returns CDR1 WSHSY and CDR2 SAAADI. Between the trimmed V and J ends, which lost 0 bases and 0 bases, there was a span of 8 bases. This CDR3 comprises 15 residues. In DNA, the CDR3 is TGCGCCAGCAGTGAGTCGGGAGTTCTGAACACTGAAGCTTTCTTT. It is translated as CASSESGVLNTEAFF.

The chain couples TRBV2 to TRBJ1-6; D unclear. Trimming removed 3 bases from V and 7 bases from J, with 10 bases in between. Germline CDR1 reads SNHLY; CDR2 reads FYNNEI. CDR3 size: 14 residues. The DNA of the CDR3 is TGTGCCAGCAGTGAGGGGATTGTCAATTCACCCCTCCACTTT. Its protein is CASSEGIVNSPLHF.

The chain joins TRBV6-5 to TRBJ1-6, with D possibly matching TRBD1 (5 bases). Germline assignment: CDR1 MNHEY and CDR2 SVGAGI. The CDR3 is 16 amino acids. V dropped 2 bases and J dropped 6 bases, with 14 bases sitting between them. The CDR3 DNA reads as TGTGCCAGCAGTTACGTCGCAGGGAGGACTAATTCACCCCTCCACTTT. It specifies CASSYVAGRTNSPLHF.

As DNA, the CDR3 is TGTGCCAGCAGCTTGTTAGACAGGGGAGGCACTGAAGCTTTCTTT. Protein product: CASSLLDRGGTEAFF. This chain connects TRBV7-9 to TRBJ1-1; 8 bases are shared with TRBD1. The CDR3 extends over 15 amino acids. CDR1 is SEHNR, CDR2 FQNEAQ, per germline (reference sequence). The trim removed 3 bases at V and 4 bases at J, leaving 7 bases unmatched. Complete variable domain (other parts from reference TRBV7-9 and TRBJ1-1): DTGVSQNPRHKITKRGQNVTFRCDPISEHNRLYWYRQTLGQGPEFLTYFQNEAQLEKSRLLSDRFSAERPKGSFSTLEIQRTEQGDSAMYLCASSLLDRGGTEAFFGQGTRLTVV.

This clone has only a few counts. The CDR3 sequence is CASSSTGQLEAFF. The CDR3 nucleotides are TGTGCCAGCAGTTCCACCGGACAGCTAGAAGCTTTCTTT. V usage is TRBV6-2 or TRBV6-3 and J usage is TRBJ1-1; a weak D match, TRBD1 (6 bases). Germline V gene lookup returns CDR1 MNHEY and CDR2 SVGEGT. V lost 4 bases, J lost 8 bases, and 14 bases lay in between. The CDR3 length is 13 residues.

The genes are TRBV5-6 and TRBJ1-2; unclear D gene. V was shortened by 0 bases and J by 4 bases, with 13 bases between the two germline ends. Germline V gene sequence: CDR1 SGHDT, CDR2 YYEEEE. CDR3 size: 15 residues. The CDR3 region has the DNA TGTGCCAGCAGCTTGGGGCTTACTATTTCCTATGGCTACACCTTC. Protein product: CASSLGLTISYGYTF.

The gene calls are TRBV5-1 and TRBJ2-4; TRBD2 matches at 7 bases. CDR1 and CDR2 (germline): SGHRS, YFSETQ. V lost 4 bases and J lost 4; bases outside the gene matches: 8. The CDR3 consists of 15 residues. The CDR3: CASSRGGWKKNIQYF. Here the CDR3 DNA reads TGCGCCAGCAGCCGCGGGGGATGGAAAAAAAACATTCAGTACTTC. The full variable domain, its missing parts supplied by reference TRBV5-1 and TRBJ2-4, is KAGVTQTPRYLIKTRGQQVTLSCSPISGHRSVSWYQQTPGQGLQFLFEYFSETQRNKGNFPGRFSGRQFSNSRSEMNVSTLELGDSALYLCASSRGGWKKNIQYFGAGTRLSVL.

The chain combines TRBV12-3 or TRBV12-4 with TRBJ2-7; tentatively, D is TRBD1 (6 bases). This CDR3 spans 13 amino acids. The V gene lost 0 bases and the J gene lost 6 bases, with 9 bases spanning the gap. CDR3 amino acids: CASSLAQGFEQYF. The CDR3 DNA is TGTGCCAGCAGTTTAGCGCAGGGGTTCGAGCAGTACTTC.

The CDR3 sequence is CASSMIASSETQYF. The CDR3 nucleotides are TGTGCCAGTAGTATGATAGCCAGTTCGGAGACCCAGTACTTC. This rearrangement joins TRBV19 to TRBJ2-5; D is ambiguous. V was trimmed by 3 bases and J by 5 bases, leaving 13 bases between them. Germline CDR1 and CDR2: LNHDA and SQIVND (reference sequence). The CDR3 is 14 amino acids.